This T cell receptor (beta chain) was identified during a study of T cells in Graves' hyperthyroidism and ophthalmopathy. General study points: Blood also held most thyroid clonotypes expanded beyond 0.001. Ophthalmopathy could be told apart from stable hyperthyroidism with a 13 V-J model.

The CDR3 regions of TCR beta were amplified from RNA transcripts. The HTBI primer set was used in a first-round RT-PCR of the TCR CDR3. TCRdb processed the multiplex PCR reads anew with MiXCR; each CDR3 protein has one entry. The sample yields a few hundred thousand distinct CDR3 sequences, 40% to 55% seen once. This clonotype has just a few counts. No antigen is known for it. Patients with uncontrolled infections, other autoimmune diseases, pregnancy or lactation were excluded. Trimming took 5 bases from V and 3 from J, leaving 5 bases between them. This CDR3 contains 11 residues. Germline CDR1 is SQVTM and CDR2 is ANQGSEA.

The clonotype comes from an adult woman with Graves' disease, either hyperthyroidism or ophthalmopathy (not recorded which). The V gene is TRBV29-1, the J gene TRBJ1-3; D call uncertain. The sample consisted of peripheral blood or thyroid tissue (not recorded which). The CDR3 loop reads CSVYSGNTIYF. CDR3 nucleotides: TGCAGCGTTTACAGTGGAAACACCATATATTTT.